This T cell receptor beta chain is drawn from a study of cytomegalovirus exposure and HLA in healthy donors. Points from the study as a whole: A later analysis showed that HLA-associated TCR beta chains had undergone more clonal expansion than equally common others. An analysis done earlier found most TCR beta V segments productive about 87% or about 30% of the time.

Despite likely unrecorded immune exposures, the donors were nominally healthy at the time of sampling. Germline V gene sequence: CDR1 SGHNT, CDR2 YYREEE (reference sequence). The CDR3 spans 13 residues. Trimming left V 0 bases short and J 5 bases short, with 5 bases between. This clone was observed a handful of times. Its antigen is unidentified. Vbeta (60) and Jbeta (13) primers were used in the PCR. Method: immunoSEQ multiplex PCR; TCRdb's copy keeps in-frame clones and lacks some. The data show approximately 130,000 clones, approximately 8.9% seen once. This sequence joins TRBV5-4 and TRBJ1-4, with D unclear. This clonotype was sampled from a woman between 40 and 50 years old in good health and CMV-seropositive. The sample taken for sequencing was PBMCs. Here the CDR3 reads CASSLERNEKLFF. CDR3 nucleotides: TGTGCCAGCAGCTTGGAACGGAATGAAAAACTGTTTTTT.